The 15 T cell receptor beta chains below were found in one sample sequenced in a study of blood T cell repertoires in COVID-19. Method: immunoSEQ multiplex PCR; TCRdb's copy keeps in-frame clones and lacks some. This sample yields approximately 150,000 clones, of which roughly 88% are seen a single time; approximately 2% belongs to the top ten. The sequencing sample was made of peripheral blood. The receptors were gathered from a man between 65 and 85 years old with active COVID-19.

The rearrangement uses TRBV9 and TRBJ2-2; TRBD2 matches 12 bases. The CDR3 extends over 17 amino acids. Germline-derived CDR1 and CDR2 are SGDLS and YYNGEE. V was pared by 7 bases and J by 0 bases, with 7 bases of the junction left unmatched. CDR3 bases: TGTGCCAGCGGACTTCTAGCGGGAGGGACGAACACCGGGGAGCTGTTTTTT. This codes for CASGLLAGGTNTGELFF.

This sequence joins TRBV6-5 and TRBJ1-2; D is undetermined. Germline V gives CDR1 MNHEY, CDR2 SVGAGI. The CDR3 has 15 amino acids. V lost 3 bases, J lost 2 bases, and 13 bases lay in between. The CDR3 DNA sequence: TGTGCCAGCAGTTATAGCCAGACCGTCAACTATGGCTACACCTTC. It is translated as CASSYSQTVNYGYTF.

V is TRBV28 and J is TRBJ2-1, with D hard to call. CDR1 MDHEN and CDR2 SYDVKM come from the germline V gene. Deletions cut 3 bases from V and 9 bases from J, with 9 bases between. This CDR3 has 12 residues. CDR3 amino acids: CASSFPPGEQFF. CDR3 bases: TGTGCCAGCAGTTTCCCCCCGGGTGAGCAGTTCTTC. Based on the CDR3 plus reference TRBV28 and TRBJ2-1, the full variable domain is DVKVTQSSRYLVKRTGEKVFLECVQDMDHENMFWYRQDPGLGLRLIYFSYDVKMKEKGDIPEGYSVSREKKERFSLILESASTNQTSMYLCASSFPPGEQFFGPGTRLTVL.

The chain uses TRBV7-2 and TRBJ1-6; 9 bases fit TRBD1. The ends lost 2 bases at V and 8 bases at J; junction bases unmatched: 4. Germline lookup yields CDR1 SGHTA and CDR2 FQGNSA. The CDR3 runs 15 residues. The CDR3 sequence is CASSLMWTGDSPLHF. The CDR3 nucleotides read TGTGCCAGCAGCTTAATGTGGACAGGGGATTCACCCCTCCACTTT.

The chain uses TRBV9 and TRBJ2-3, with 10 bases identical to TRBD1. The CDR3 extends over 15 amino acids. Germline CDR1 reads SGDLS; CDR2 reads YYNGEE. V lost 2 bases and J lost 2; bases outside the gene matches: 2. DNA for the CDR3: TGTGCCAGCAGCGTGGGACAGGGGTACACAGATACGCAGTATTTT. Encoded protein: CASSVGQGYTDTQYF.

The chain uses TRBV6-5 and TRBJ2-1; D ambiguous. The germline V gene has CDR1 MNHEY and CDR2 SVGAGI. CDR3 length: 13 amino acids. V shed 4 bases and J shed 4 bases, with 8 bases lying between them. CDR3 nucleotide sequence: TGTGCCAGCAGTTTGAGCAAATACAATGAGCAGTTCTTC. Its translation: CASSLSKYNEQFF.

The chain is built from TRBV19 and TRBJ2-7; 11 bases are shared with TRBD2. The CDR3 covers 14 residues. Germline V gene lookup returns CDR1 LNHDA and CDR2 SQIVND (reference sequence). V trimming: 6 bases; J trimming: 4 bases; junction bases outside the gene matches: 5. This CDR3 is CASRLAGGVYEQYF. The CDR3 nucleotides read TGTGCCAGTAGGCTAGCGGGAGGTGTGTACGAGCAGTACTTC.

The V call is TRBV6-1, the J call TRBJ2-7, with 9 bases fitting TRBD1. CDR1 and CDR2 from the germline V gene are MNHNS and SASEGT. The CDR3 runs 14 residues. With 1 base clipped from V and 2 bases from J, the junction kept 0 bases outside the gene matches. The CDR3 coding sequence is TGTGCCAGCAGTGAAGGACAGGGGGCCTACGAGCAGTACTTC. It codes for CASSEGQGAYEQYF.

The chain uses TRBV11-2 and TRBJ1-2; the D gene is possibly TRBD1 (5 bases). The germline gives CDR1 SGHAT, CDR2 FQNNGV. Between the trimmed V and J ends, which lost 3 bases and 2 bases, there was a span of 7 bases. The CDR3 contains 13 residues. This CDR3 reads CASSLGLNYGYTF. Here the CDR3 DNA reads TGTGCCAGCAGCTTGGGGCTGAACTATGGCTACACCTTC.

The chain joins TRBV27 to TRBJ1-4; D is uncertain. This CDR3 spans 15 amino acids. V lost 2 bases and J lost 8, with 15 bases in between. CDR1 and CDR2 from the germline V gene are MNHEY and SMNVEV (reference sequence). The CDR3 sequence: CASSLAGLPGEKLFF. CDR3 DNA sequence: TGTGCCAGCAGTTTAGCCGGACTGCCCGGGGAAAAACTGTTTTTT.

The rearrangement joins TRBV30 to TRBJ2-3; TRBD2 agrees at 8 bases. The CDR3 extends over 15 amino acids. V shed 0 bases and J 4 bases; nucleotides not matched to a gene: 6. Germline CDR1 reads GTSNPN; CDR2 reads SVGIG (reference sequence). CDR3 DNA: TGTGCCTGGAGTGTACTGGACGGGAGGGCAGATACGCAGTATTTT. Amino acid sequence: CAWSVLDGRADTQYF.

V is TRBV30 and J is TRBJ2-7, with 9 bases that match TRBD1. From germline, CDR1 is GTSNPN and CDR2 SVGIG (reference sequence). This CDR3 spans 14 amino acids. V lost 2 bases, J lost 2 bases, and 4 bases stayed unmatched. The DNA of the CDR3 is TGTGCCTGGAGTCCCGGGACAGGGACCTACGAGCAGTACTTC. Its translation: CAWSPGTGTYEQYF. Drawing the rest from reference TRBV30 and TRBJ2-7, the complete variable domain is SQTIHQWPATLVQPVGSPLSLECTVEGTSNPNLYWYRQAAGRGLQLLFYSVGIGQISSEVPQNLSASRPQDRQFILSSKKLLLSDSGFYLCAWSPGTGTYEQYFGPGTRLTVT.

The chain links TRBV5-5 to TRBJ2-7; 9 bases match TRBD2. The germline gives CDR1 SGHKS, CDR2 YYEKEE (reference sequence). With 4 bases clipped from V and 0 bases from J, the junction kept 8 bases outside the gene matches. CDR3 size: 16 residues. The CDR3 DNA reads TGTGCCAGCAGCCCTGGGACTAGCCTTTCCTCCTACGAGCAGTACTTC. Protein: CASSPGTSLSSYEQYF. The full variable domain, completed using reference TRBV5-5 and TRBJ2-7, is DAGVTQSPTHLIKTRGQQVTLRCSPISGHKSVSWYQQVLGQGPQFIFQYYEKEERGRGNFPDRFSARQFPNYSSELNVNALLLGDSALYLCASSPGTSLSSYEQYFGPGTRLTVT.

The chain has TRBV19 and TRBJ2-1, with D hard to call. V lost 6 bases and J lost 9, with 12 bases in between. CDR1 is LNHDA, CDR2 SQIVND, per germline (reference sequence). This CDR3 comprises 12 residues. CDR3 loop: CASSTPYGEQFF. CDR3 nucleotides: TGTGCCAGTAGCACCCCGTACGGTGAGCAGTTCTTC.

This chain links TRBV28 with TRBJ1-4; 8 nucleotides match TRBD1. The junction had 8 bases not matched to a gene; V was cut back by 7 bases and J by 10 bases. CDR3 length equals 13 residues. The germline CDR1 and CDR2 sequences are MDHEN and SYDVKM. The CDR3 here is CASTLGTGGKLFF. CDR3 bases: TGTGCCAGCACCCTGGGGACAGGAGGAAAACTGTTTTTT.